A single sample gave rise to the 26 T cell receptor beta chains below, sequenced in a study of blood T cell repertoires in COVID-19. TCRdb keeps only in-frame clones here, not all; method: immunoSEQ multiplex PCR. The sample has about 230,000 clones; around 82% are singletons. The sample taken for sequencing was peripheral blood. These receptors all come from a man aged 45-65 years with active or convalescent COVID-19.

The CDR3 DNA follows: TGTGCCAGCAGCTTGGGACAGGATGAAGCTTTCTTT. Translated: CASSLGQDEAFF. The chain combines TRBV7-9 with TRBJ1-1, with TRBD1 matching 8 bases. This CDR3 has 12 amino acids. The V gene end was trimmed by 3 bases and the J gene end by 7 bases; junction bases not matched to a gene: 1. CDR1 SEHNR and CDR2 FQNEAQ come from the germline V gene (reference sequence).

This chain connects TRBV2 to TRBJ1-5; D may be TRBD1 (6 bases). Per germline, CDR1 SNHLY and CDR2 FYNNEI. Trimming stripped 7 bases from V and 2 bases from J, with 12 bases between. The CDR3 sequence is 14 residues long. CDR3 coding DNA: TGTGCCAGCAACAGGGACGGTCGCAATCAGCCCCAGCATTTT. It specifies CASNRDGRNQPQHF. Full variable domain (missing parts from reference TRBV2 and TRBJ1-5): EPEVTQTPSHQVTQMGQEVILRCVPISNHLYFYWYRQILGQKVEFLVSFYNNEISEKSEIFDDQFSVERPDGSNFTLKIRSTKLEDSAMYFCASNRDGRNQPQHFGDGTRLSIL.

The chain links TRBV7-8 to TRBJ1-5; D is ambiguous. Trimming cost V 5 bases and J 6 bases, with 11 bases left between them. The CDR3 covers 13 residues. Per germline, CDR1 SGHVS and CDR2 FQNEAQ. CDR3 DNA: TGTGCCAGCAGCCTCCGCCCGGGTCAGCCCCAGCATTTT. Translating it yields CASSLRPGQPQHF.

This chain connects TRBV5-6 to TRBJ2-7, with 8 bases matching TRBD1. The junction had 3 bases not matched to a gene; V was cut back by 4 bases and J by 0 bases. Germline CDR1 and CDR2: SGHDT and YYEEEE. The CDR3 is made up of 14 amino acids. CDR3 DNA sequence: TGTGCCAGCAGCCCGGACAGGGCCTCCTACGAGCAGTACTTC. It is translated as CASSPDRASYEQYF.

Concerning this clone itself: One end of the junction is discordant with germline, which a read error may explain. The rearrangement uses TRBV19 and TRBJ1-2; possibly TRBD1 for D (6 bases). Germline V gene data show CDR1 as LNHDA and CDR2 as SQIVND (reference sequence). The CDR3 is made up of 16 amino acids. CDR3: CASSNPRGLGGAILSF. CDR3 sequence (DNA): TGTGCCAGTAGTAACCCCAGGGGTCTAGGCGGAGCTATACTCTCCTTC.

The CDR3 loop reads CAISEPGQAPYGYTF. In nucleotides, the CDR3 is TGTGCCATCAGTGAGCCGGGACAGGCCCCTTATGGCTACACCTTC. The chain has TRBV10-3 and TRBJ1-2; 8 bases agree with TRBD1. This CDR3 has 15 amino acids. Germline V lookup: CDR1 ENHRY, CDR2 SYGVKD. Trimming took 2 bases from V and 5 from J; bases not matched to a gene: 7.

The chain has TRBV19 and TRBJ2-1; TRBD2 aligns across 7 bases. V lost 7 bases and J lost 8; bases outside the gene matches: 14. In germline, CDR1 is LNHDA, CDR2 SQIVND (reference sequence). The CDR3 runs 15 residues. In nucleotides, the CDR3 is TGTGCCAGTACCTCCCGGGGGGTACAGCTATATGAGCAGTTCTTC. Its translation: CASTSRGVQLYEQFF.

The rearrangement uses TRBV6-5 and TRBJ2-3; 10 bases are a match to TRBD2. Germline V gene data show CDR1 as MNHEY and CDR2 as SVGAGI. Trimming removed 7 bases from V and 6 bases from J; junction bases left unmatched: 10. The CDR3 totals 15 residues. The CDR3 DNA is TGTGCCAGCACTAAACAAGCGGGGGGGTTGGATACGCAGTATTTT. Its protein product is CASTKQAGGLDTQYF.

The chain combines TRBV6-2 or TRBV6-3 with TRBJ1-2; no definite D call. CDR1 and CDR2 (germline): MNHEY, SVGEGT. This CDR3 region has 11 residues. With 5 bases removed from V and 5 bases from J, the gap between germline ends came to 6 bases. CDR3 region: CASSKLYGYTF. DNA for the CDR3: TGTGCCAGCAGTAAACTTTATGGCTACACCTTC.

The V and J genes are TRBV24-1 and TRBJ2-7; D possibly corresponds to TRBD2 (5 bases). V was shortened by 4 bases and J by 5 bases, with 8 bases between the two germline ends. The CDR3 contains 12 residues. Germline CDR1 reads KGHDR; CDR2 reads SFDVKD. For the CDR3, the DNA is TGTGCCACCAGTGAACGGGGAAACGAGCAGTACTTC. Translated: CATSERGNEQYF.

The chain couples TRBV6-2 or TRBV6-3 to TRBJ2-7; tentative D call: TRBD2 (6 bases). V was clipped by 2 bases and J by 3 bases, with 17 bases between them. Germline V gene lookup returns CDR1 MNHEY and CDR2 SVGEGT. This CDR3 has 16 residues. This chain's CDR3 is CASSYPWEDIRYEQYF. The CDR3 DNA is TGTGCCAGCAGTTACCCCTGGGAGGATATTCGCTACGAGCAGTACTTC.

V is TRBV19 and J is TRBJ2-3; 11 bases match TRBD1. V gave up 3 bases and J gave up 5 bases; unmatched junction bases: 4. Germline-derived CDR1 and CDR2 are LNHDA and SQIVND (reference sequence). This CDR3 has 15 amino acids. The CDR3 here is CASSIRTGGRDTQYF. The CDR3 region has the DNA TGTGCCAGTAGTATCCGGACAGGGGGCAGAGATACGCAGTATTTT. Looking up the rest from reference TRBV19 and TRBJ2-3 gives the full variable domain: DGGITQSPKYLFRKEGQNVTLSCEQNLNHDAMYWYRQDPGQGLRLIYYSQIVNDFQKGDIAEGYSVSREKKESFPLTVTSAQKNPTAFYLCASSIRTGGRDTQYFGPGTRLTVL.

Of note for this clone: The junction does not match germline at one end; this may be a read error. This sequence joins TRBV7-9 and TRBJ2-7; D is possibly TRBD1 (5 bases). Germline-derived CDR1 and CDR2 are SEHNR and FQNEAQ (reference sequence). There are 13 residues in the CDR3. CDR3: CASSPSGSSEQYF. The CDR3 DNA is TGTGCCAGCAGCCCCTCAGGGTCCTCCGAGCAGTACTTC.

This clone was counted only a few times. V gene TRBV25-1 combines with J gene TRBJ2-6; no reliable D call. V shed 3 bases and J shed 0 bases, with 9 bases lying between them. Germline loops: CDR1 MGHDK, CDR2 SYGVNS. This CDR3 has 16 residues. Here the CDR3 reads CASSDRASSGANVLTF. The CDR3 bases are TGTGCCAGCAGTGATAGAGCGAGCTCTGGGGCCAACGTCCTGACTTTC.

This clone was observed a single time. J is TRBJ2-2 and V is TRBV14; TRBD2 aligns across 7 bases. Trimming removed 2 bases from V and 5 bases from J; junction bases left unmatched: 11. CDR1 SGHDN and CDR2 FVKESK come from the germline V gene. The CDR3 is made up of 17 amino acids. The CDR3 nucleotides read TGTGCCAGCAGCCAACTTTCTGGGGGACTATTTACCGGGGAGCTGTTTTTT. Encoded protein: CASSQLSGGLFTGELFF.

This chain connects TRBV7-9 to TRBJ2-7, with D possibly TRBD1 on 5 matching bases. Trimming took 1 base from V and 0 from J, leaving 7 bases between them. Germline values: CDR1 SEHNR, CDR2 FQNEAQ (reference sequence). CDR3 length: 14 amino acids. The CDR3 nucleotides read TGTGCCAGCAGCTTAGTTGGGGCCTCCTACGAGCAGTACTTC. This translates into CASSLVGASYEQYF.

The V call is TRBV28, the J call TRBJ2-1; TRBD1 matches at 10 bases. Per germline, CDR1 MDHEN and CDR2 SYDVKM. Unmatched junction bases numbered 8, after V lost 3 bases and J lost 9 bases. CDR3 size: 15 residues. The CDR3 spells CASSFSGQGGAEQFF. CDR3 nucleotides: TGTGCCAGCAGTTTTTCCGGACAGGGGGGGGCTGAGCAGTTCTTC.

This clone came up once. CDR3 sequence: CAWGTGARSNQPQHF. The CDR3 DNA follows: TGTGCCTGGGGGACAGGGGCCCGTAGCAATCAGCCCCAGCATTTT. This chain joins TRBV30 and TRBJ1-5, with 10 bases that match TRBD1. The CDR3 spans 15 residues. After removal of 5 bases from V and 0 bases from J, the junction contained 4 bases not matched to a gene. Germline lookup yields CDR1 GTSNPN and CDR2 SVGIG (reference sequence).

This chain connects TRBV6-5 to TRBJ2-7; D is unclear. Trimming pared 6 bases from V and 3 bases from J, leaving 12 bases between. Germline-derived CDR1 and CDR2 are MNHEY and SVGAGI. This CDR3 has 13 amino acids. The CDR3 DNA sequence: TGTGCCAGCAGCTCTACCGACATCTACGAGCAGTACTTC. Residues: CASSSTDIYEQYF.

This clone has just one count. This rearrangement joins TRBV12-3 or TRBV12-4 to TRBJ2-5, with unresolved D. Trimming pared 7 bases from V and 6 bases from J, leaving 15 bases between. This CDR3 is 13 amino acids long. For the CDR3, the DNA is TGTGCCAGCACCCCGGGTCGGCAAAAGACCCAGTACTTC. It codes for CASTPGRQKTQYF.

The V call is TRBV28, the J call TRBJ2-7; 9 bases map to TRBD2. V was clipped by 4 bases and J by 7 bases; unmatched bases: 11. Per germline, CDR1 MDHEN and CDR2 SYDVKM. CDR3 length: 15 residues. As DNA, the CDR3 is TGTGCCAGCAGTTCCCCGACGGGCGGGGGGGAAGAGCAGTACTTC. Its protein product is CASSSPTGGGEEQYF. Full variable domain (missing parts from reference TRBV28 and TRBJ2-7): DVKVTQSSRYLVKRTGEKVFLECVQDMDHENMFWYRQDPGLGLRLIYFSYDVKMKEKGDIPEGYSVSREKKERFSLILESASTNQTSMYLCASSSPTGGGEEQYFGPGTRLTVT.

V usage is TRBV3-1 (or the pseudogene TRBV3-2) and J usage is TRBJ2-2; maybe TRBD1 (5 bases). CDR3 length: 17 residues. Per germline, CDR1 LGHDT and CDR2 YNNKEL (reference sequence). Trimming left V 3 bases short and J 8 bases short, with 22 bases between. CDR3 DNA sequence: TGTGCCAGCAGCCACCCAAACCTCCGGGCAAAGGGGGGGGAGCTGTTTTTT. Translating gives CASSHPNLRAKGGELFF.

Written as DNA, the CDR3 is TGTGCCTGGACCAAACTAGCGGGGGCGGCCGGGGAGCTGTTTTTT. It codes for CAWTKLAGAAGELFF. The J gene is TRBJ2-2, the V gene TRBV30, with 11 bases fitting TRBD2. Trimming at V came to 4 bases and at J to 6 bases, leaving 7 bases not matched to a gene. From germline, CDR1 is GTSNPN and CDR2 SVGIG (reference sequence). This CDR3 comprises 15 residues. The variable domain in full, completed from reference TRBV30 and TRBJ2-2, reads SQTIHQWPATLVQPVGSPLSLECTVEGTSNPNLYWYRQAAGRGLQLLFYSVGIGQISSEVPQNLSASRPQDRQFILSSKKLLLSDSGFYLCAWTKLAGAAGELFFGEGSRLTVL.

The chain links TRBV9 to TRBJ2-3, with 10 bases fitting TRBD2. The CDR3 contains 17 residues. V shed 0 bases and J 5 bases; nucleotides not matched to a gene: 9. CDR1 SGDLS and CDR2 YYNGEE come from the germline V gene. CDR3 region: CASSVGRTSGAIDTQYF. The CDR3 DNA sequence: TGTGCCAGCAGCGTAGGGCGAACTAGCGGGGCGATAGATACGCAGTATTTT. The complete variable domain, with remaining parts taken from reference TRBV9 and TRBJ2-3, reads DSGVTQTPKHLITATGQRVTLRCSPRSGDLSVYWYQQSLDQGLQFLIQYYNGEERAKGNILERFSAQQFPDLHSELNLSSLELGDSALYFCASSVGRTSGAIDTQYFGPGTRLTVL.

V usage is TRBV4-3 and J usage is TRBJ1-4, with a weak D call TRBD1 (6 bases). Deletions cut 1 base from V and 3 bases from J, with 9 bases between. Per germline, CDR1 LGHNA and CDR2 YSLEER. This CDR3 has 15 amino acids. The CDR3 DNA reads as TGCGCCAGCAGCCAAGTTGGGGGCGCTAATGAAAAACTGTTTTTT. This sequence encodes CASSQVGGANEKLFF.

The chain's CDR3 is CASSPRTGVGYTF. In nucleotides, the CDR3 is TGTGCCAGCAGTCCCCGGACCGGGGTAGGCTACACCTTC. The gene calls are TRBV6-5 and TRBJ1-2; D gene uncertain. The V and J ends lost 5 bases and 8 bases respectively, with 15 bases between them. Germline V gene sequence: CDR1 MNHEY, CDR2 SVGAGI. This CDR3 contains 13 residues.